This TCR beta chain was captured in a study of T cells after yellow fever vaccination. About the research overall: It was SMART-Seq v4 Ultra Low Input that prepared the fractions with low cell numbers. The study's findings and limits: Post-booster samples contained most primary-vaccination clones (approximately 95% CD4, 88% CD8).

V lost 3 bases to trimming and J lost 1 base; unmatched junction nucleotides: 3. CDR1 SGHTA and CDR2 FQGNSA come from the germline V gene. This CDR3 comprises 15 residues. TCRdb re-analysed the 5' RACE reads in MiXCR, keeping a single row per CDR3 protein. The profile shows under 550,000 distinct CDR3 sequences, 20% to 25% of them singletons. With respect to this clonotype: Antigen unknown.

The clonotype originates from a man aged 18 to 30 who received the YFV17D yellow fever vaccine. The chain combines TRBV7-2 with TRBJ2-1, with TRBD2 matching over 7 bases. The material was PBMCs, obtained less than 25 days after the first yellow fever vaccination. The CDR3 loop is CASSFERGSYNEQFF. Here the CDR3 DNA reads TGTGCCAGCAGCTTTGAGCGGGGATCCTACAATGAGCAGTTCTTC.